This T cell receptor beta chain is drawn from a study of beta chain features in type 1 diabetes. Findings and limits, study-wide: TCRB CDR3 length was moderately but significantly reduced in all four CD4+ subsets of Type 1 diabetes patients.

Investigators reverse transcribed all isolated RNA, so they sequenced expressed TCRB transcripts. Profiled with immunoSEQ multiplex PCR; TCRdb holds only in-frame clones, not every one. The data show 640,000 or so clones, about an eighth seen once. Germline CDR1 and CDR2: KGHSH and LQKENI. The CDR3 is 15 residues long. V was trimmed by 2 bases and J by 3 bases, leaving 13 bases between them. Note on this clone: Its target is unknown.

The sample was naive CD4+ T cells from blood. This clonotype originated in a man between 18 and 35 years old with type 1 diabetes. The chain has TRBV18 and TRBJ1-2; unclear D gene. In nucleotides, the CDR3 is TGTGCCAGCTCACCAATCCACGCTGGGGACTATGGCTACACCTTC. This encodes CASSPIHAGDYGYTF.